The table lists the clone carrying this TCR beta chain with a few counts. The antigen is unknown. Researchers ran the PCR with 60 Vbeta and 13 Jbeta primers. Some clones are missing from TCRdb's copy, which holds only in-frame ones; the method was immunoSEQ multiplex PCR. The table lists hundreds of thousands of clones, 70% to 80% of them singletons, with about 14% in the top ten. V was cut by 4 bases and J by 6 bases, with 11 bases left in between. Germline V gene lookup returns CDR1 SGHNT and CDR2 YYREEE (reference sequence). The CDR3 has 13 amino acids. The source of the sample is a study of cytomegalovirus exposure and HLA in healthy donors. Overall study findings and caveats: Presence/absence analyses treated sequencing depth as roughly uniform across donors. When analyzed later, a missense DCLRE1C variant was found to be linked to TCR beta V- and J-gene trimming. Both high specificity and high sensitivity reportedly marked the classifier's diagnosis of cytomegalovirus status. The study listed 164 cytomegalovirus-associated TCR beta chains.

Sample: PBMCs. The rearrangement uses TRBV5-4 and TRBJ2-1; D might be TRBD1 (6 bases). The clonotype originates from a man aged 40-49 years in good health and CMV-seronegative. The DNA for the CDR3 is TGTGCCAGCAGCCTACAGGGACCCAATGAGCAGTTCTTC. Its protein product is CASSLQGPNEQFF.